This TCR beta chain comes out of a study of T-cell memory formation after mild COVID-19. CDR3 length equals 13 residues. Germline V gene lookup returns CDR1 MNHEY and CDR2 SVGEGT. V lost 4 bases to trimming and J lost 5 bases, with 11 bases between them. This clonotype occurred many times. Its target is unknown. Constant-segment primers were used for 5'RACE, and the resulting TCR alpha and TCR beta cDNA libraries carried sample barcodes and UMIs. TCRdb independently ran MiXCR on the 5' RACE reads; one entry per CDR3 protein. The repertoire holds 310,000 or so distinct CDR3 sequences, roughly 15% seen once, with roughly 23% in the top ten. Regarding the study as a whole: Clones that contracted clustered mainly in CM and EM if CD4+ and in EMRA if CD8+. A second wave expanding day 15 to 37 was CD4+-biased; contracting clones were balanced.

Sequences were obtained from PBMCs or a T cell subset sorted from them (not recorded which). The chain employs TRBV6-2 or TRBV6-3 and TRBJ1-1; D is uncertain. The sequence derives from a man aged 18 to 29 who had mild COVID-19 (a few samples of this study predate the infection). Cell type and time point are not known. CDR3 amino acids: CASSWSDRTEAFF. CDR3 sequence (DNA): TGTGCCAGCAGTTGGTCAGATCGGACTGAAGCTTTCTTT.